Listed below are T cell receptor beta chains from one sample, sequenced in a study of blood T cell repertoires in COVID-19. Sequenced by immunoSEQ multiplex PCR; TCRdb stores in-frame clones only, minus some. The sample records 150,000 or so clones, roughly nine tenths being singletons. The sequencing input was peripheral blood. Receptors originate from a human donor in a cohort sampled during active COVID-19. CDR3s include the opening cysteine and the closing phenylalanine or tryptophan. Each record gives: clone size, V gene, J gene, CDR3 length, CDR3 protein. Not every row has a clone size; where given, it reads once, few, many or a size class.

>.|TRBV6-6|TRBJ1-1|12
CASSYGAGGAFF
>few|TRBV6-6|TRBJ1-6|15
CASSYSGYYNSPLHF
>.|TRBV6-1|TRBJ2-7|13
CASSEYREGEQYF
>.|TRBV11-2|TRBJ1-1|13
CASSRGRGTEAFF
>.|TRBV25-1|TRBJ2-5|14
CASSEYEGRETQYF
>.|TRBV2|TRBJ2-7|13
CASSEQGAYEQYF
>.|TRBV28|TRBJ2-7|14
CASRGGDRSYEQYF
>.|TRBV2|TRBJ2-7|15
CASSEYPGGSYEQYF
>few|TRBV7-9|TRBJ1-1|15
CASSTQVTLNTEAFF
>once|TRBV6-5|TRBJ2-5|16
CASSYEGGSGGETQYF
>.|TRBV28|TRBJ2-7|16
CASSLSSPGVTYEQYF
>.|TRBV9|TRBJ1-1|13
CASSVEGQGRAFF
>.|TRBV28|TRBJ2-2|14
CATGGVGRTGELFF
>once|TRBV5-1|TRBJ1-6|14
CASSSGTANSPLHF
>.|TRBV18|TRBJ2-7|13
CASSPPRGYEQYF
>.|TRBV28|TRBJ1-5|15
CASTPGGGRLQPQHF
>.|TRBV5-1|TRBJ1-5|15
CASSLVPGLAAPQHF
>once|TRBV11-2|TRBJ1-4|15
CASSQGWARGEKLFF
>.|TRBV19|TRBJ1-1|11
CALVGGTEAFF
>.|TRBV30|TRBJ1-4|15
CAWSSGTGGLWKLFF
>.|TRBV6-5|TRBJ2-7|11
CASSTGTSLYF
>.|TRBV12-3/TRBV12-4|TRBJ1-1|13
CASSLELNTEAFF
>.|TRBV9|TRBJ2-5|17
CASSVEGTGINQETQYF
>.|TRBV6-1|TRBJ1-2|14
CASSDLTGAGGYTF
>.|TRBV11-3|TRBJ2-1|14
CASSLVSGRNEQFF
>.|TRBV11-3|TRBJ2-7|14
CASSESPEVSGQYF
>.|TRBV29-1|TRBJ2-7|14
CSVDGQGTPYEQYF
>.|TRBV5-6|TRBJ1-1|16
CASSLGQGVMNTEAFF
>.|TRBV28|TRBJ2-7|14
CASSFGGSSYEQYF
>.|TRBV11-3|TRBJ2-1|19
CASSAPGLAGSGAYNEQFF
>.|TRBV5-4|TRBJ1-6|15
CASSFAGQGFSPLHF
>.|TRBV7-9|TRBJ2-1|14
CASSSGTRYNEQFF
>.|TRBV19|TRBJ2-1|14
CASSYGGAYNEQFF
>.|TRBV29-1|TRBJ1-1|15
CSVLRQSLMNTEAFF
>.|TRBV28|TRBJ1-1|13
CASSGTGIYEAFF
>.|TRBV5-6|TRBJ2-7|15
CASSLAPGQGYEQYF